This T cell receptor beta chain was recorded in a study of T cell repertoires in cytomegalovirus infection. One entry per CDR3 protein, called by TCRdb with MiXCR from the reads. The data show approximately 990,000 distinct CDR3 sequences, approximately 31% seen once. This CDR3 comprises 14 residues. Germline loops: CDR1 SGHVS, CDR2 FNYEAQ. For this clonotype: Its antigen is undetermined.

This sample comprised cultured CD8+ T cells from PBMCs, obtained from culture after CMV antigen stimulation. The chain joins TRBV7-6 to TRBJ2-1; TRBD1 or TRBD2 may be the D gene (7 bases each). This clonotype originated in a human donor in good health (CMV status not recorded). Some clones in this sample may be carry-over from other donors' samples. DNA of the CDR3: TGTGCAACCAGGGGGGGGGGGACGTACAATGAGCAGTTCTTC. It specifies CATRGGGTYNEQFF. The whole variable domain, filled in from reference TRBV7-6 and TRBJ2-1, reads GAGVSQSPRYKVTKRGQDVALRCDPISGHVSLYWYRQALGQGPEFLTYFNYEAQQDKSGLPNDRFSAERPEGSISTLTIQRTEQRDSAMYRCATRGGGTYNEQFFGPGTRLTVL.